The rows below give T cell receptor beta chains drawn from one sample of a study of cytomegalovirus exposure and HLA in healthy donors. TCRdb's table, derived via immunoSEQ multiplex PCR, lists solely in-frame clones and lacks some. The table lists 150,000 to 200,000 clones, around three quarters of them singletons. Sequencing was done on a sample of PBMCs. The receptors shown here come from a woman aged 45-65 years in good health and CMV-seropositive. Each CDR3 is given with its conserved first and last residue. A D gene is named only where the DNA matches it firmly. A row's size may be missing; if present it is once, few, many or a size class.

d_gene	v_gene	j_gene	abundance	CDR3aa	CDR3nt
-	TRBV7-6	TRBJ2-5	-	CASSPAQGHQETQYF	TGTGCCAGCAGTCCTGCGCAGGGGCACCAAGAGACCCAGTACTTC
-	TRBV9	TRBJ2-7	-	CASSVSQSGTPYEQYF	TGTGCCAGCAGCGTCTCGCAATCCGGGACTCCCTACGAGCAGTACTTC
TRBD2	TRBV11-2	TRBJ2-7	-	CASSRGTSGTYEQYF	TGTGCCAGCAGCCGTGGGACTAGCGGAACCTACGAGCAGTACTTC
TRBD1	TRBV5-1	TRBJ1-4	-	CASSRDRNNEKLFF	TGCGCCAGCAGCAGGGACAGGAATAATGAAAAACTGTTTTTT
TRBD1	TRBV7-9	TRBJ1-6	-	CASSAQGQLNNSPLHF	TGTGCCAGCAGCGCGCAGGGACAGCTAAATAATTCACCCCTCCACTTT
-	TRBV19	TRBJ2-7	-	CASSTGYSGYEQYF	TGTGCCAGTAGTACCGGGTACTCAGGGTACGAGCAGTACTTC
TRBD1	TRBV11-3	TRBJ2-2	-	CASSLGTGVNTGELFF	TGTGCCAGCAGCTTAGGGACAGGAGTGAACACCGGGGAGCTGTTTTTT
TRBD2	TRBV5-1	TRBJ2-7	few	CASSSPAGGLGEQYF	TGCGCCAGCAGCTCACCAGCGGGAGGCCTCGGCGAGCAGTACTTC
TRBD1	TRBV28	TRBJ2-6	-	CASSSPQGPHSGANVLTF	TGTGCCAGCAGTTCCCCACAGGGGCCTCATTCTGGGGCCAACGTCCTGACTTTC
-	TRBV9	TRBJ2-1	-	CASSPGGAGQYNEQFF	TGTGCCAGCAGCCCAGGTGGGGCGGGACAGTACAATGAGCAGTTCTTC
TRBD1	TRBV7-9	TRBJ2-7	-	CASRASTGDYEQYF	TGTGCCAGCCGAGCTTCGACAGGGGATTACGAGCAGTACTTC